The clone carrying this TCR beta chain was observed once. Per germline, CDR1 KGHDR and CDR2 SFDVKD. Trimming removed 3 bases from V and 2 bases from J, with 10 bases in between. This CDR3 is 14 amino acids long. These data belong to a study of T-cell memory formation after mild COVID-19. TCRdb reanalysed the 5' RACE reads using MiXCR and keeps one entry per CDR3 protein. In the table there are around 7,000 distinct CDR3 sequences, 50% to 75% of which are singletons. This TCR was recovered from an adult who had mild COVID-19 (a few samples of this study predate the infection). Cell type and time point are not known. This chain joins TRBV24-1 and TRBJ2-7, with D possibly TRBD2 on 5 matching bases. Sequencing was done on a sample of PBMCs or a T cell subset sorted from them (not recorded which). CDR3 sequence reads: CATSDPAGTYEQYF. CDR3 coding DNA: TGTGCCACCAGTGATCCGGCCGGGACCTACGAGCAGTACTTC.